This TCR beta chain was identified during a study of T cell repertoires in cytomegalovirus infection. Study background: Alongside well-studied HLA-B-restricted CMV epitopes, recently identified HLA-C-restricted CMV epitopes were also used. From public TCR beta signatures came an indication of both CMV infection and matching HLA type.

TCRdb passed the reads through MiXCR, listing each CDR3 protein once. The sample contains 700,000 to 900,000 distinct CDR3 sequences, just under 30% of which appear only once. This CDR3 contains 14 residues. J gave up 3 bases and V 0 bases, and 3 bases lay outside the gene matches. Germline V gene data show CDR1 as SQVTM and CDR2 as ANQGSEA. Details on this clonotype: Its antigen is not identified.

Findings and limits, study-wide: Summed frequency of shared TCR beta families picked out CMV carriers who also had the relevant HLA. Within the response measured ex vivo, HLA-C-restricted CMV-specific TCR beta clonotypes were dominant.

The chain uses TRBV29-1 and TRBJ2-7; 9 positions agree with TRBD1. The starting material was cultured CD8+ T cells from PBMCs, obtained from culture after CMV antigen stimulation. This sequence was found in a human donor in good health (CMV status not recorded). Some clones in this sample may be carry-over from other donors' samples. In DNA, the CDR3 is TGCAGCGTTGAAGATCGGGACAGGGACTACGAGCAGTACTTC. Translating it yields CSVEDRDRDYEQYF.